One and the same sample provided the 27 T cell receptor beta chains below, sequenced in a study of radiotherapy plus CTLA-4 blockade in lung cancer. Assay: immunoSEQ multiplex PCR; the TCRdb copy retains only in-frame clones and omits some. There are about 73,000 clones in the sample; around 86% occur only once, and 40% lies in the top ten. This specimen was peripheral blood, taken from a patient treated with radiotherapy plus ipilimumab. All receptors derive from a human donor with non-small cell lung cancer that progressed on radiotherapy plus ipilimumab.

The CDR3 DNA reads TGTGCCAGCACCTCTGGAAACACCATATATTTT. Protein sequence: CASTSGNTIYF. This chain links TRBV7-3 with TRBJ1-3; D is unresolved. CDR1 and CDR2 (germline): SGHTA, FQGTGA. The CDR3 extends over 11 amino acids. Deletions cut 7 bases from V and 0 bases from J, with 1 base between.

This sequence joins TRBV11-2 and TRBJ2-1, with 10 bases matching TRBD2. CDR1 SGHAT and CDR2 FQNNGV come from the germline V gene. The CDR3 has 16 amino acids. V shed 6 bases, J shed 9 bases, and the junction held 14 bases outside the gene matches. The CDR3 sequence is CASSSLTSGKKGEQFF. The CDR3 DNA is TGTGCCAGCAGTTCACTCACTAGCGGGAAAAAGGGTGAGCAGTTCTTC.

V gene TRBV7-3 combines with J gene TRBJ1-4; 7 bases are shared with TRBD1. Germline loops: CDR1 SGHTA, CDR2 FQGTGA. The CDR3 extends over 17 amino acids. After removal of 4 bases from V and 6 bases from J, the junction contained 14 bases not matched to a gene. CDR3 DNA sequence: TGTGCCAGCAGCTCCTCTCTGAAGAGGGGGCGAGATGAAAAACTGTTTTTT. The encoded protein is CASSSSLKRGRDEKLFF.

The rearrangement uses TRBV29-1 and TRBJ2-3, with TRBD1 identical over 8 bases. The CDR3 extends over 15 amino acids. The germline V gene encodes CDR1 SQVTM and CDR2 ANQGSEA. Trimming took 2 bases from V and 2 from J; bases not matched to a gene: 6. As DNA, the CDR3 is TGCAGCGTTGAACCGACAGGGGACAACACAGATACGCAGTATTTT. This codes for CSVEPTGDNTDTQYF.

The rearrangement joins TRBV10-3 to TRBJ2-1; 11 bases agree with TRBD2. Trimming took 6 bases from V and 8 from J; bases not matched to a gene: 6. This CDR3 spans 14 amino acids. Germline V gene sequence: CDR1 ENHRY, CDR2 SYGVKD. The CDR3 sequence: CAIRLAGEYHEQFF. The CDR3 DNA reads as TGTGCCATCAGACTAGCGGGAGAGTATCATGAGCAGTTCTTC.

The J gene is TRBJ2-2, the V gene TRBV18; 8 nucleotides agree with TRBD2. Trimming took 2 bases from V and 4 from J; bases not matched to a gene: 3. Looked up from germline, CDR1 is KGHSH and CDR2 is LQKENI. The CDR3 has 15 amino acids. CDR3: CASSPGTRSTGELFF. CDR3 DNA sequence: TGTGCCAGCTCACCAGGGACTAGAAGCACCGGGGAGCTGTTTTTT.

The rearrangement links TRBV11-2 to TRBJ2-7; 11 bases map to TRBD1. With 0 bases clipped from V and 2 bases from J, the junction kept 6 bases outside the gene matches. In germline, CDR1 is SGHAT, CDR2 FQNNGV. CDR3 length: 17 residues. The CDR3 nucleotides read TGTGCCAGCAGCTTAGATCCGTTGGGACAGGGGGCCTACGAGCAGTACTTC. This gives the protein CASSLDPLGQGAYEQYF.

In its sample, this clone was seen once. The rearrangement links TRBV5-1 to TRBJ2-7; D is possibly TRBD2 (6 bases). Germline V gives CDR1 SGHRS, CDR2 YFSETQ. The CDR3 has 11 amino acids. The V gene lost 7 bases and the J gene lost 4 bases, with 9 bases spanning the gap. The CDR3 region is CASLGGYEQYF. For the CDR3, the DNA is TGCGCCAGCCTGGGGGGATACGAGCAGTACTTC.

The chain couples TRBV6-4 to TRBJ1-1; no firm D call. The CDR3 covers 13 residues. Germline CDR1 and CDR2: MRHNA and SNTAGT. V lost 6 bases and J lost 0, with 8 bases in between. The CDR3 DNA reads as TGTGCCAGCAGCCACGAGTTGAACACTGAAGCTTTCTTT. Its translation is CASSHELNTEAFF.

This chain connects TRBV2 to TRBJ1-3; D remains unclear. Trimming removed 3 bases at V and 0 bases at J, with 6 bases between. Germline V gene data show CDR1 as SNHLY and CDR2 as FYNNEI. The CDR3 totals 14 residues. This CDR3 is CASSEGSSGNTIYF. The CDR3 coding sequence is TGTGCCAGCAGTGAGGGGAGCTCTGGAAACACCATATATTTT.

The chain combines TRBV5-1 with TRBJ2-2; TRBD2 matches 7 bases. Germline CDR1 SGHRS, CDR2 YFSETQ. CDR3 length: 15 residues. Trimming removed 6 bases from V and 0 bases from J; junction bases left unmatched: 5. The DNA for the CDR3 is TGCGCCAGCACAGAGCGGGGCGCGAACACCGGGGAGCTGTTTTTT. Translated, it gives CASTERGANTGELFF.

The chain has TRBV6-1 and TRBJ2-7, with 7 bases lining up with TRBD1. V was pared by 8 bases and J by 0 bases, with 4 bases of the junction left unmatched. Germline values: CDR1 MNHNS, CDR2 SASEGT. There are 13 residues in the CDR3. The CDR3 protein is CASRGDSSYEQYV. For the CDR3, the DNA is TGTGCCAGCCGTGGGGACAGCTCCTACGAGCAGTACGTC.

The chain has TRBV27 and TRBJ2-5; the D is unclear. TRBJ2-7 explains the end of the DNA better; the J call may be wrong. The CDR3 extends over 17 amino acids. Germline V lookup: CDR1 MNHEY, CDR2 SMNVEV (reference sequence). The CDR3 DNA reads TGTGCCAGCAGGCATCCTTTCGGCACGAGACTCGTCTACGAGCAGTACTTC. Its protein is CASRHPFGTRLVYEQYF.

The chain recombines TRBV11-3 with TRBJ2-3; maybe TRBD1 (6 bases). Germline CDR1 is SGHNT and CDR2 is YENEEA. The V gene lost 4 bases and the J gene lost 7 bases, with 12 bases spanning the gap. The CDR3 contains 13 residues. The CDR3 protein is CASSSHGQNTQYF. CDR3 nucleotide sequence: TGTGCCAGCAGCTCCCATGGACAGAATACGCAGTATTTT. Full variable domain (missing parts from reference TRBV11-3 and TRBJ2-3): EAGVVQSPRYKIIEKKQPVAFWCNPISGHNTLYWYLQNLGQGPELLIRYENEEAVDDSQLPKDRFSAERLKGVDSTLKIQPAELGDSAVYLCASSSHGQNTQYFGPGTRLTVL.

The chain uses TRBV2 and TRBJ1-1; TRBD1 matches 9 bases. The CDR3 contains 14 residues. V lost 6 bases, J lost 4 bases, and 6 bases stayed unmatched. Germline CDR1 and CDR2: SNHLY and FYNNEI. CDR3 bases: TGTGCCAGCAGAGGCGACAGGGGGGGCACTGAAGCTTTCTTT. This translates into CASRGDRGGTEAFF. Full variable domain (remainder filled in from reference TRBV2 and TRBJ1-1): EPEVTQTPSHQVTQMGQEVILRCVPISNHLYFYWYRQILGQKVEFLVSFYNNEISEKSEIFDDQFSVERPDGSNFTLKIRSTKLEDSAMYFCASRGDRGGTEAFFGQGTRLTVV.

This clone was counted a few times. The rearrangement links TRBV6-1 to TRBJ2-3; D gene uncertain. The V and J ends lost 3 bases and 7 bases respectively, with 14 bases between them. Germline V lookup: CDR1 MNHNS, CDR2 SASEGT. The CDR3 is 14 amino acids. The CDR3, as DNA: TGTGCCAGCAGTGAGGGCCCCAGTGTATATACGCAGTATTTT. Translating gives CASSEGPSVYTQYF.

CDR3 bases: TGTGCCAGCAGTTACTCCCACTCGGGGGAGACCCAGTACTTC. It specifies CASSYSHSGETQYF. The chain joins TRBV6-5 to TRBJ2-5; D might be TRBD2 (5 bases). The CDR3 is 14 amino acids. V lost 0 bases to trimming and J lost 5 bases, with 10 bases between them. Germline V lookup: CDR1 MNHEY, CDR2 SVGAGI.

The J gene is TRBJ2-5, the V gene TRBV7-9; perhaps TRBD1 as D (5 bases). The J call could be wrong; TRBJ2-7 is a better fit for the DNA end. The CDR3 length is 13 residues. The germline V gene encodes CDR1 SEHNR and CDR2 FQNEAQ (reference sequence). CDR3 loop: CASSPSTVYEQYF. In nucleotides, the CDR3 is TGTGCCAGCAGCCCATCGACAGTCTACGAGCAGTACTTC.

The chain couples TRBV7-9 to TRBJ2-3, with 9 bases aligning to TRBD2. Germline-derived CDR1 and CDR2 are SEHNR and FQNEAQ (reference sequence). The CDR3 length is 16 residues. V shed 5 bases and J 2 bases; nucleotides not matched to a gene: 8. This CDR3 is CASSRPLAGSTDTQYF. Written as DNA, the CDR3 is TGTGCCAGCAGCCGACCTCTAGCGGGGTCCACAGATACGCAGTATTTT. The variable domain in full, with the rest retrieved from reference TRBV7-9 and TRBJ2-3, is DTGVSQNPRHKITKRGQNVTFRCDPISEHNRLYWYRQTLGQGPEFLTYFQNEAQLEKSRLLSDRFSAERPKGSFSTLEIQRTEQGDSAMYLCASSRPLAGSTDTQYFGPGTRLTVL.

V gene TRBV19 combines with J gene TRBJ2-4, with D possibly being TRBD1 (5 bases). The germline V and J ends were trimmed by 9 bases and 2 bases, with 8 bases remaining between them. The germline CDR1 and CDR2 sequences are LNHDA and SQIVND (reference sequence). The CDR3 runs 12 residues. The chain's CDR3 is CASGQSKNIQYF. The CDR3 DNA reads as TGTGCCAGCGGACAATCCAAAAACATTCAGTACTTC.

The chain has TRBV6-1 and TRBJ1-5; D is uncertain. The CDR3 covers 13 residues. With 1 base removed from V and 4 bases from J, the gap between germline ends came to 5 bases. Looked up from germline, CDR1 is MNHNS and CDR2 is SASEGT. CDR3 sequence: CASSEVENQPQHF. The CDR3 nucleotides are TGTGCCAGCAGTGAAGTGGAGAATCAGCCCCAGCATTTT.

This chain uses TRBV7-3 with TRBJ2-7; a weak D match, TRBD1 (6 bases). CDR1 is SGHTA, CDR2 FQGTGA, per germline. The CDR3 sequence is 14 residues long. V was pared by 5 bases and J by 2 bases, with 13 bases between. CDR3 bases: TGTGCCAGCAGCGCGGACAGCCTTACCTACGAGCAGTACTTC. It is translated as CASSADSLTYEQYF.

The genes are TRBV29-1 and TRBJ1-5; 8 bases match TRBD1. V shed 7 bases and J 4 bases; nucleotides not matched to a gene: 9. Germline values: CDR1 SQVTM, CDR2 ANQGSEA. This CDR3 comprises 14 residues. CDR3 nucleotide sequence: TGCAGCGCCTTGACAGGGGAGGGAAATCAGCCCCAGCATTTT. It specifies CSALTGEGNQPQHF.

This clone was counted a few times. At one end the junction does not follow the germline gene, possibly because of a read error. The chain employs TRBV7-7 and TRBJ2-5; maybe TRBD1 (6 bases). CDR1 is SSHAT, CDR2 FNYEAQ, per germline (reference sequence). There are 16 residues in the CDR3. The CDR3 nucleotides are TGTGCTAGCAGCTTAGGAAGGACAGTCCGGGGAGAGACCCAGTACTTC. Translated: CASSLGRTVRGETQYF. Full variable domain (remainder filled in from reference TRBV7-7 and TRBJ2-5): GAGVSQSPRYKVTKRGQDVTLRCDPISSHATLYWYQQALGQGPEFLTYFNYEAQPDKSGLPSDRFSAERPEGSISTLTIQRTEQRDSAMYRCASSLGRTVRGETQYFGPGTRLLVL.

DNA for the CDR3: TGTGCCAGCAGCAGGGACTCTGGGGCCAACGTCCTGACTTTC. It translates to CASSRDSGANVLTF. The chain employs TRBV14 and TRBJ2-6; no definite D call. The ends were cut back, 5 bases at V and 0 bases at J, with 5 bases in the middle. The length of the CDR3 is 14 residues. Germline-derived CDR1 and CDR2 are SGHDN and FVKESK.

The chain joins TRBV7-6 to TRBJ1-3; the D gene is possibly TRBD1 (5 bases). With 5 bases removed from V and 2 bases from J, the gap between germline ends came to 10 bases. Germline loops: CDR1 SGHVS, CDR2 FNYEAQ. The CDR3 totals 14 residues. The CDR3 protein is CASSPGSAGNTIYF. The CDR3 nucleotides are TGTGCCAGCAGCCCAGGGAGCGCTGGAAACACCATATATTTT.

V gene TRBV5-3 combines with J gene TRBJ1-5, with TRBD1 as a possible D gene (6 bases). TRBV5-3 is flagged as an ORF with uncertain function. V dropped 0 bases and J dropped 0 bases, with 13 bases sitting between them. The CDR3 runs 17 residues. The chain's CDR3 is CARSLEVDRFSNQPQHF. In DNA, the CDR3 is TGTGCCAGAAGCTTGGAGGTGGACAGATTTAGCAATCAGCCCCAGCATTTT.